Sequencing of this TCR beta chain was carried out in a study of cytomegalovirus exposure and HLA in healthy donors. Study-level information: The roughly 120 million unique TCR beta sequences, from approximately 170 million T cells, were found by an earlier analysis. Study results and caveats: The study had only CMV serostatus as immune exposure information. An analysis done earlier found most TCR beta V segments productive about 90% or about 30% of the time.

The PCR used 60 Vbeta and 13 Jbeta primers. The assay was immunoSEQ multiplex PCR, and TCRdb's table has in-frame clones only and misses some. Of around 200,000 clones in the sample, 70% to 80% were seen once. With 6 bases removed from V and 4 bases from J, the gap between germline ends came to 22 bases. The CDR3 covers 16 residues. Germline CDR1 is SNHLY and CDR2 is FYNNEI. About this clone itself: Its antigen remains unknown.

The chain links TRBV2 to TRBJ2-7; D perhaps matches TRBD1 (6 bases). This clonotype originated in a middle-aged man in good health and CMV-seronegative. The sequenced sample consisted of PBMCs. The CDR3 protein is CASSESTGPAQYEQYF. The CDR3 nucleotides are TGTGCCAGCAGCGAATCGACAGGCCCCGCGCAATACGAGCAGTACTTC.